Listed below are T cell receptor beta chains from one sample, sequenced in a study of human T cells and chemical hapten exposure. MiXCR was run by TCRdb on the RACE reads, yielding one entry per CDR3 protein. The sample carries 190,000 or so distinct CDR3 sequences, 30% recorded once. The sequenced sample was whole blood, obtained in connection with sensitization to the hapten diphenylcyclopropenone (DPC). Source of these receptors: a woman aged 25-40 years with alopecia areata. Some clones in this sample may be carry-over from other donors' samples. Each CDR3 is given with its conserved first and last residue. Only part of the rows carry a size: once, few, many, or a class if the clone is expanded.

V: TRBV27; J: TRBJ2-7; size: -; CDR3: CASSLRGRAYEQYF
V: TRBV5-1; J: TRBJ1-1; size: -; CDR3: CASSLKGDTEAFF
V: TRBV20-1; J: TRBJ1-5; size: many; CDR3: CSAEGQGDNQPQHF
V: TRBV29-1; J: TRBJ2-5; size: few; CDR3: CSANTGVETQYF
V: TRBV21-1; J: TRBJ2-3; size: -; CDR3: CASSTPGEAPDTQYF
V: TRBV29-1; J: TRBJ2-3; size: -; CDR3: CSGLRRDTQYF
V: TRBV28; J: TRBJ2-7; size: -; CDR3: CASSSPRGDFYSYEQYF
V: TRBV28; J: TRBJ1-1; size: -; CDR3: CASSSLYTEAFF
V: TRBV3-1; J: TRBJ2-2; size: -; CDR3: CASSQEGLAGNTGELFF
V: TRBV28; J: TRBJ2-1; size: few; CDR3: CASSFYTSINNEQFF
V: TRBV28; J: TRBJ2-7; size: few; CDR3: CASSLGGSGQGEQYF
V: TRBV28; J: TRBJ1-5; size: few; CDR3: CASRDGGARNQPQHF
V: TRBV7-8; J: TRBJ2-2; size: few; CDR3: CASGAGGELFF
V: TRBV11-2; J: TRBJ2-2; size: few; CDR3: CASSLDHRQGSGELFF
V: TRBV29-1; J: TRBJ1-4; size: -; CDR3: CSVEVQGGEKKLFF
V: TRBV27; J: TRBJ2-2; size: many; CDR3: CASRSLAGGPGELFF
V: TRBV6-1; J: TRBJ2-7; size: -; CDR3: CASSEPIGRTPYEQYF
V: TRBV4-3; J: TRBJ2-7; size: -; CDR3: CASSQVEGESYEQYF
V: TRBV10-3; J: TRBJ2-2; size: -; CDR3: CAISESEVGELFF
V: TRBV10-3; J: TRBJ2-1; size: -; CDR3: CATGRGGRGNEQFF
V: TRBV28; J: TRBJ1-1; size: -; CDR3: CASTGRESSEAFF
V: TRBV20-1; J: TRBJ2-7; size: -; CDR3: CSADIGLATEQYF
V: TRBV29-1; J: TRBJ1-1; size: -; CDR3: CSGNRGSNTEAFF
V: TRBV10-3; J: TRBJ2-3; size: -; CDR3: CAISTLAGALTDTQYF
V: TRBV9; J: TRBJ2-7; size: few; CDR3: CASNSGTGEQYF
V: TRBV7-2; J: TRBJ1-5; size: few; CDR3: CASSFVDRGRNQPQHF
V: TRBV14; J: TRBJ2-3; size: -; CDR3: CASSQDWASGPTDTQYF
V: TRBV2; J: TRBJ2-6; size: -; CDR3: CASSSSGTGRSGANVLTF
V: TRBV28; J: TRBJ2-7; size: few; CDR3: CASSPTGFSYEQYF
V: TRBV4-1; J: TRBJ2-5; size: -; CDR3: CASSQGDRLQETQYF
V: TRBV12-5; J: TRBJ1-5; size: few; CDR3: CASGLDLGPYSNQPQHF
V: TRBV7-6; J: TRBJ1-4; size: -; CDR3: CASSLGGGDEKLFF
V: TRBV28; J: TRBJ2-1; size: few; CDR3: CASSFGGSPEQFF
V: TRBV11-2; J: TRBJ2-1; size: few; CDR3: CASSSRIRLAGGRGSNEQFF
V: TRBV11-3; J: TRBJ2-7; size: -; CDR3: CASSYKPGQGAEQYF
V: TRBV7-2; J: TRBJ1-6; size: -; CDR3: CASQGQSSSPLHF
V: TRBV25-1; J: TRBJ2-5; size: -; CDR3: CASSDSGEQETQYF
V: TRBV28; J: TRBJ1-2; size: few; CDR3: CASSPRTGRRYGYTF
V: TRBV28; J: TRBJ1-5; size: few; CDR3: CASSFSSNQPQHF
V: TRBV7-3; J: TRBJ1-1; size: -; CDR3: CASSLARNTEAFF
V: TRBV10-3; J: TRBJ1-6; size: -; CDR3: CAISEPGTVSLHF
V: TRBV28; J: TRBJ2-2; size: -; CDR3: CASSLGDSGNQNTGELFF
V: TRBV20-1; J: TRBJ2-3; size: few; CDR3: CSASAFASGSQDTQYF
V: TRBV7-2; J: TRBJ2-7; size: -; CDR3: CASSLITWEQYF
V: TRBV5-1; J: TRBJ2-2; size: few; CDR3: CASSLLLAGGTGELFF
V: TRBV12-3/TRBV12-4; J: TRBJ1-1; size: many; CDR3: CASSFGTGKTEAFF
V: TRBV28; J: TRBJ2-2; size: -; CDR3: CASSLSGMITGELFF
V: TRBV20-1; J: TRBJ1-5; size: -; CDR3: CSARGTTGGNQPQHF
V: TRBV7-9; J: TRBJ2-1; size: few; CDR3: CASGLARLNEQFF
V: TRBV7-8; J: TRBJ2-4; size: -; CDR3: CASRSSTGQTYF
V: TRBV5-1; J: TRBJ2-7; size: -; CDR3: CASSSAGFPYEQYF
V: TRBV2; J: TRBJ1-1; size: -; CDR3: CASSENIPIRTTEAFF
V: TRBV5-1; J: TRBJ2-3; size: once; CDR3: CASSNTGLAGADTQYF
V: TRBV27; J: TRBJ2-3; size: few; CDR3: CASSSRLAGGAGTQYF